The 22 T cell receptor beta chains listed next were all sequenced from one sample in a study of OX40 agonist ivuxolimab in advanced cancers. Clones were read by immunoSEQ multiplex PCR, and TCRdb kept only the in-frame ones, dropping some. The table records over 95,000 clones, roughly 89% of them present only once. The specimen comprised CD4+ or CD8+ T cells sorted from blood, sampled in a trial of the OX40 agonist ivuxolimab. These receptors came from an adult with an advanced solid tumor such as melanoma, head and neck, liver or kidney cancer.

The chain joins TRBV28 to TRBJ1-1; TRBD1 is a possible D gene (6 bases). Between the trimmed V and J ends, which lost 2 bases and 2 bases, there was a span of 9 bases. The CDR3 length is 14 residues. CDR1 is MDHEN, CDR2 SYDVKM, per germline. The CDR3 region has the DNA TGTGCCAGCAGTTTAGGGACATTTAACACTGAAGCTTTCTTT. Protein product: CASSLGTFNTEAFF.

The V and J genes are TRBV5-6 and TRBJ1-6, with D unresolved. The V and J ends lost 3 bases and 0 bases respectively, with 7 bases between them. Looked up from germline, CDR1 is SGHDT and CDR2 is YYEEEE. The CDR3 length is 15 residues. The DNA for the CDR3 is TGTGCCAGCAGCTCGGGTGGCTCCTATAATTCACCCCTCCACTTT. Its translation is CASSSGGSYNSPLHF.

The rearrangement links TRBV9 to TRBJ1-2, with 7 bases lining up with TRBD1. V gave up 4 bases and J gave up 2 bases; unmatched junction bases: 8. This CDR3 is 15 amino acids long. Germline lookup yields CDR1 SGDLS and CDR2 YYNGEE. As DNA, the CDR3 is TGTGCCAGCAGCCAGGGGGGGACAGCCAACTATGGCTACACCTTC. Encoded protein: CASSQGGTANYGYTF.

For the CDR3, the DNA is TGTGCCAGCAGCACCATAGCGGGGGGCAGCACAGATACGCAGTATTTT. Its protein is CASSTIAGGSTDTQYF. The chain is built from TRBV28 and TRBJ2-3; 10 nucleotides match TRBD2. Losses at the gene ends were 6 bases for V and 0 bases for J; bases not matched to a gene: 6. The CDR3 is 16 residues long. Germline assignment: CDR1 MDHEN and CDR2 SYDVKM.

This rearrangement joins TRBV5-6 to TRBJ2-1; the D gene is possibly TRBD2 (6 bases). The germline gives CDR1 SGHDT, CDR2 YYEEEE. V dropped 6 bases and J dropped 1 base, with 14 bases sitting between them. CDR3 length: 15 residues. CDR3 coding DNA: TGTGCCAGCACCCTGGGCGCGGGGTCCTACAATGAGCAGTTCTTC. Its protein product is CASTLGAGSYNEQFF.

This chain uses TRBV28 with TRBJ1-2; the match to TRBD1 covers 8 bases. J was trimmed by 6 bases and V by 1 base; bases with no gene match: 4. This CDR3 is 14 amino acids long. Germline-derived CDR1 and CDR2 are MDHEN and SYDVKM. The CDR3 region has the DNA TGTGCCAGCAGTTTATTGCAGGGGGCGCATGGCTACACCTTC. Residues: CASSLLQGAHGYTF.

The chain uses TRBV6-1 and TRBJ2-5; 12 nucleotides align to TRBD2. CDR3 length: 17 amino acids. Germline trimming cut 0 bases from V and 5 bases from J; bases unmatched to any gene: 7. Germline V gene data show CDR1 as MNHNS and CDR2 as SASEGT. Written as DNA, the CDR3 is TGTGCCAGCAGTGAAGCGGCTAGCGGGGGGGCAGGCGAGACCCAGTACTTC. Residues: CASSEAASGGAGETQYF.

The J gene is TRBJ1-5, the V gene TRBV9, with 7 bases fitting TRBD1. The CDR3 has 14 residues. In germline, CDR1 is SGDLS, CDR2 YYNGEE. Trimming cost V 4 bases and J 7 bases; bases outside gene matches: 8. The CDR3 reads CASSQHRGDQPQHF. The CDR3, as DNA: TGTGCCAGCAGCCAGCACAGGGGTGACCAGCCCCAGCATTTT. Filled out from reference TRBV9 and TRBJ1-5, the complete variable domain reads DSGVTQTPKHLITATGQRVTLRCSPRSGDLSVYWYQQSLDQGLQFLIQYYNGEERAKGNILERFSAQQFPDLHSELNLSSLELGDSALYFCASSQHRGDQPQHFGDGTRLSIL.

The V call is TRBV18, the J call TRBJ1-5; perhaps TRBD1 as D (5 bases). CDR3 length: 17 amino acids. Trimming took 3 bases from V and 2 from J, leaving 17 bases between them. Germline V CDR1 and CDR2: KGHSH, LQKENI. The CDR3 protein is CASSPRSGGVGNQPQHF. The CDR3 bases are TGTGCCAGCTCACCCCGGTCGGGGGGTGTTGGCAATCAGCCCCAGCATTTT.

The rearrangement links TRBV6-5 to TRBJ2-5, with 8 bases aligning to TRBD1. The V gene's germline CDR1 is MNHEY and CDR2 SVGAGI. The junction had 6 bases not matched to a gene; V was cut back by 5 bases and J by 4 bases. The CDR3 covers 14 residues. The chain's CDR3 is CASSGRGPGETQYF. The CDR3 nucleotides read TGTGCCAGCAGTGGCAGGGGGCCGGGAGAGACCCAGTACTTC.

This clone was counted only a few times. The V gene is TRBV6-6, the J gene TRBJ2-1, with 12 bases identical to TRBD2. CDR1 is MNHNY, CDR2 SVGAGI, per germline (reference sequence). The trim removed 7 bases at V and 8 bases at J, leaving 12 bases unmatched. This CDR3 is 16 amino acids long. The CDR3 is CASTSTLAGGGDEQFF. The CDR3 bases are TGTGCCAGCACCTCGACTCTAGCGGGGGGGGGCGATGAGCAGTTCTTC.

J is TRBJ1-2 and V is TRBV28; TRBD1 matches 7 bases. CDR1 and CDR2 from the germline V gene are MDHEN and SYDVKM. The CDR3 length is 14 residues. Unmatched junction bases numbered 6, after V lost 5 bases and J lost 3 bases. The CDR3, as DNA: TGTGCCAGCAGTGCAAGGGGGCACTACTATGGCTACACCTTC. This translates into CASSARGHYYGYTF.

The V call is TRBV5-5, the J call TRBJ1-4; D call uncertain. The CDR3 totals 17 residues. CDR1 SGHKS and CDR2 YYEKEE come from the germline V gene (reference sequence). V gave up 3 bases and J gave up 4 bases, with 19 bases separating them. CDR3 amino acids: CASSWGRAVGSNEKLFF. CDR3 nucleotides: TGTGCCAGCAGCTGGGGTCGAGCAGTCGGCAGTAATGAAAAACTGTTTTTT.

The chain uses TRBV25-1 and TRBJ1-5, with 8 bases identical to TRBD1. The germline V gene encodes CDR1 MGHDK and CDR2 SYGVNS. The CDR3 is made up of 14 amino acids. Trimming at V came to 6 bases and at J to 4 bases, leaving 5 bases not matched to a gene. CDR3: CASSLTGENQPQHF. DNA of the CDR3: TGTGCCAGCAGCCTGACAGGGGAGAATCAGCCCCAGCATTTT.

This sequence joins TRBV9 and TRBJ2-2; no reliable D call. The CDR3 spans 14 residues. CDR1 and CDR2 from the germline V gene are SGDLS and YYNGEE. V was trimmed by 0 bases and J by 6 bases, leaving 9 bases between them. The CDR3 spells CASSVEHSAGELFF. The CDR3, as DNA: TGTGCCAGCAGCGTAGAACACAGTGCCGGGGAGCTGTTTTTT.

The rearrangement uses TRBV11-3 and TRBJ1-5; D is uncertain. Looked up from germline, CDR1 is SGHNT and CDR2 is YENEEA. This CDR3 contains 16 residues. The V end lost 5 bases, the J end lost 0 bases, and 14 bases lay between the germline ends. In nucleotides, the CDR3 is TGTGCCAGCAGCCATGGGCAGCCCGATAGCAATCAGCCCCAGCATTTT. It yields the protein CASSHGQPDSNQPQHF.

The CDR3 loop is CASSLVVGPSTDTQYF. The CDR3 DNA follows: TGCGCCAGCAGCTTGGTCGTAGGTCCTAGCACAGATACGCAGTATTTT. The chain is built from TRBV5-1 and TRBJ2-3, with no clear D. This CDR3 spans 16 amino acids. The germline CDR1 and CDR2 sequences are SGHRS and YFSETQ. Between the trimmed V and J ends, which lost 0 bases and 0 bases, there was a span of 11 bases.

The gene calls are TRBV30 and TRBJ1-5, with a tentative D call TRBD1 (6 bases). Germline CDR1 is GTSNPN and CDR2 is SVGIG (reference sequence). The V gene lost 6 bases and the J gene lost 6 bases, with 15 bases spanning the gap. This CDR3 is built from 13 residues. The CDR3 DNA sequence: TGTGCCTGCAAAGGGTCAGGGGCTCAGCCCCAGCATTTT. Its translation is CACKGSGAQPQHF.

CDR3 sequence: CASSSGTGESPLHF. The CDR3 nucleotides read TGTGCCAGCAGCTCCGGGACAGGGGAATCACCCCTCCACTTT. The chain has TRBV7-9 and TRBJ1-6; 10 nucleotides align to TRBD1. The CDR3 is 14 amino acids. J gave up 10 bases and V 4 bases, and 4 bases lay outside the gene matches. The germline gives CDR1 SEHNR, CDR2 FQNEAQ (reference sequence).

J is TRBJ1-4 and V is TRBV29-1; 8 nucleotides line up with TRBD1. Trimming at V came to 6 bases and at J to 8 bases, leaving 11 bases not matched to a gene. The CDR3 is 14 amino acids. The germline CDR1 and CDR2 sequences are SQVTM and ANQGSEA. The CDR3: CSVAQGALAEKLFF. The CDR3 region has the DNA TGCAGCGTGGCCCAGGGGGCCCTAGCCGAAAAACTGTTTTTT.

This clone was seen more than once but under ten times. This CDR3 is CAWSVYWNTGELFF. Here the CDR3 DNA reads TGTGCCTGGAGTGTCTACTGGAACACCGGGGAGCTGTTTTTT. The chain uses TRBV30 and TRBJ2-2; D remains unclear. CDR1 is GTSNPN and CDR2 is SVGIG in the germline V gene (reference sequence). Trimming stripped 0 bases from V and 1 base from J, with 6 bases between. The CDR3 loop spans 14 amino acids.

This chain joins TRBV11-2 and TRBJ2-2; D unclear. CDR1 and CDR2 from the germline V gene are SGHAT and FQNNGV. The CDR3 covers 17 residues. Between the trimmed V and J ends, which lost 6 bases and 5 bases, there was a span of 22 bases. CDR3 sequence: CASSSPSGPTLTGELFF. In DNA, the CDR3 is TGTGCCAGCAGTTCTCCTTCTGGCCCAACCCTTACCGGGGAGCTGTTTTTT.